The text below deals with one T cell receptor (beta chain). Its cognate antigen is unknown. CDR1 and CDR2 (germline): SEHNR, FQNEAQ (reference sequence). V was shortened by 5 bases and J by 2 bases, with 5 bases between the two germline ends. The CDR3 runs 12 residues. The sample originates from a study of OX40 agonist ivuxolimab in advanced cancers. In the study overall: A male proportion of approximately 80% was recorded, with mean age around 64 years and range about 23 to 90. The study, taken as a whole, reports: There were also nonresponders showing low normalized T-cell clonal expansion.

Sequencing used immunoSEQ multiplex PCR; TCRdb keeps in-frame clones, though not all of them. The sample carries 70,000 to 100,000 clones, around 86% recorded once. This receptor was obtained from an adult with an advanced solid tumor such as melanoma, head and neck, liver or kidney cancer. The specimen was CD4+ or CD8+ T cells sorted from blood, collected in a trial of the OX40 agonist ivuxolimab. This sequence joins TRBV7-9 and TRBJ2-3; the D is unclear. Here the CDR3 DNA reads TGTGCCAGCAGCCCAGACACAGATACGCAGTATTTT. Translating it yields CASSPDTDTQYF.